Included here is one TCR beta chain sequence, with context. What it recognizes is unknown. These data come from a study of shared clonotypes between healthy human individuals. Data came from immunoSEQ multiplex PCR; TCRdb stores just in-frame clones and leaves some out. The sample lists over a million clones, approximately 80% occurring once. Findings of the study overall: Non-shared clonotypes had lower generation probabilities than those shared by all four donors. Of the naive CD4 clonotypes, about 5% were shared across a few donors.

The receptor was derived from a man between 18 and 29 years old in good health. Some clones in this sample may be carry-over from other donors' samples. The sample was memory CD4+ T cells from PBMCs. Regarding subset: CD45RA-negative fraction.

The CDR3 nucleotides are TGCAGCGTTGTACCCCAGGGGGCCTCTAACTATGGCTACACCTTC. It is translated as CSVVPQGASNYGYTF. The rearrangement joins TRBV29-1 to TRBJ1-2; 8 nucleotides agree with TRBD1. Germline-derived CDR1 and CDR2 are SQVTM and ANQGSEA. The CDR3 runs 15 residues. The ends lost 4 bases at V and 0 bases at J; junction bases unmatched: 7.